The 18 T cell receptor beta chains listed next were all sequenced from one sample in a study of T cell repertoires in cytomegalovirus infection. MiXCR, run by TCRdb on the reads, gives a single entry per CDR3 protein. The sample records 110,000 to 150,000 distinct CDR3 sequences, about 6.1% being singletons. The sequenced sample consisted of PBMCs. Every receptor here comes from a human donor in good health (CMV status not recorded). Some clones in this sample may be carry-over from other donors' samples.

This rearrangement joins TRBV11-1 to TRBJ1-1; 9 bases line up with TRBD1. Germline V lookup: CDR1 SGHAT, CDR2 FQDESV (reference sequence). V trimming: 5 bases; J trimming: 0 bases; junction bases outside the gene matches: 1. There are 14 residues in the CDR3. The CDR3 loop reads CASSRQGVNTEAFF. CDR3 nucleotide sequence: TGTGCCAGCAGCCGACAGGGGGTGAACACTGAAGCTTTCTTT.

The CDR3 here is CASSVENPYLNTGELFF. The CDR3 DNA follows: TGTGCCAGCAGTGTGGAGAACCCATATTTGAACACCGGGGAGCTGTTTTTT. The chain is built from TRBV2 and TRBJ2-2, with D unclear. The CDR3 totals 17 residues. V dropped 4 bases and J dropped 1 base, with 16 bases sitting between them. In germline, CDR1 is SNHLY, CDR2 FYNNEI.

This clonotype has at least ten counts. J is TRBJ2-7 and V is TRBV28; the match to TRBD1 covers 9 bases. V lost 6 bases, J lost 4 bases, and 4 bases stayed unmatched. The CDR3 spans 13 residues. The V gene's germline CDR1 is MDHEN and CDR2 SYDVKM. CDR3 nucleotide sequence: TGTGCCAGCAGGACAGGGGGTCTATACGAGCAGTACTTC. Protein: CASRTGGLYEQYF.

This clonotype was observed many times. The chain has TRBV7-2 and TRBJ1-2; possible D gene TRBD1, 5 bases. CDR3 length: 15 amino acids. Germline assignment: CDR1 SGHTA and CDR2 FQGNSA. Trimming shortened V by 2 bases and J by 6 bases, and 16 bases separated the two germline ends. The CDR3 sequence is CASSLSVDRVDGYTF. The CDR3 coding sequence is TGTGCCAGCAGCTTATCTGTTGACAGAGTGGATGGCTACACCTTC.

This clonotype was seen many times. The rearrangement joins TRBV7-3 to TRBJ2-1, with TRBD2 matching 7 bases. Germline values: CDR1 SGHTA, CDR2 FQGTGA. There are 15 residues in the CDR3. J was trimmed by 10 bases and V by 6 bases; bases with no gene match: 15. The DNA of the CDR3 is TGTGCCAGCAGTCGAGTGCTAGCGGCCTTCGAGGAGCAGTTCTTC. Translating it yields CASSRVLAAFEEQFF.

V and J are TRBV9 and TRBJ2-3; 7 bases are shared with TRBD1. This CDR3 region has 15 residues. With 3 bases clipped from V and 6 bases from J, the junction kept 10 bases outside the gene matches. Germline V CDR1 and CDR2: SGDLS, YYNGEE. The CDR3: CASSGTGALGDTQYF. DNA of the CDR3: TGTGCCAGCAGCGGGACAGGCGCCCTGGGGGATACGCAGTATTTT.

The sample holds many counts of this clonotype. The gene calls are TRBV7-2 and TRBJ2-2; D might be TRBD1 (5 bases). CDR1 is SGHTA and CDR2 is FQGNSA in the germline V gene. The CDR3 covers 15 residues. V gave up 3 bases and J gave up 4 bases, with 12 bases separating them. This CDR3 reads CASSLYQGGTGELFF. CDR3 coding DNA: TGTGCCAGCAGCTTGTATCAGGGTGGCACCGGGGAGCTGTTTTTT.

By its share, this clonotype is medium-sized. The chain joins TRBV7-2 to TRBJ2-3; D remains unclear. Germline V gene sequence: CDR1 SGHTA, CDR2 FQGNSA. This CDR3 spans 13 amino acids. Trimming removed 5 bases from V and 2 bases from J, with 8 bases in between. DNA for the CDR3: TGTGCCAGCAGCCGACTTACCACAGATACGCAGTATTTT. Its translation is CASSRLTTDTQYF.

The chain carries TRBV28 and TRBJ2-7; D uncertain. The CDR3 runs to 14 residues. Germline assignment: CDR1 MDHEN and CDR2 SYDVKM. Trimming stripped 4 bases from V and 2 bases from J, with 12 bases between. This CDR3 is CASSSPTPPYEQYF. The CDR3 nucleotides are TGTGCCAGCAGTTCACCAACACCCCCCTACGAGCAGTACTTC. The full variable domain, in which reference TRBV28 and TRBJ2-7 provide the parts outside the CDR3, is DVKVTQSSRYLVKRTGEKVFLECVQDMDHENMFWYRQDPGLGLRLIYFSYDVKMKEKGDIPEGYSVSREKKERFSLILESASTNQTSMYLCASSSPTPPYEQYFGPGTRLTVT.

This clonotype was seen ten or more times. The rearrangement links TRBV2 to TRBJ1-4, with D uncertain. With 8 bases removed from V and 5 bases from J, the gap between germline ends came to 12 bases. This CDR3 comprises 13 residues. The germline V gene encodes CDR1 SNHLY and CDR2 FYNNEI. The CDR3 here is CASRRDENEKLFF. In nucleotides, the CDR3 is TGTGCCAGCCGCCGGGATGAAAATGAAAAACTGTTTTTT.

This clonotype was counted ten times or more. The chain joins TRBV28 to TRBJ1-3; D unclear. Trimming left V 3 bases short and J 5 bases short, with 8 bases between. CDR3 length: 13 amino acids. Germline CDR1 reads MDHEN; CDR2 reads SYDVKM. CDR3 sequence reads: CASSFVGRNTIYF. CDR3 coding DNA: TGTGCCAGCAGTTTCGTCGGACGAAACACCATATATTTT.

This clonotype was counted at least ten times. The CDR3 bases are TGTGCCACCAGTGACCCCACTAGCGGGGGATCCTACAATGAGCAGTTCTTC. This encodes CATSDPTSGGSYNEQFF. The chain recombines TRBV24-1 with TRBJ2-1; 11 bases match TRBD2. V trimming: 4 bases; J trimming: 1 base; junction bases outside the gene matches: 5. The CDR3 runs to 17 residues. Germline V gives CDR1 KGHDR, CDR2 SFDVKD.

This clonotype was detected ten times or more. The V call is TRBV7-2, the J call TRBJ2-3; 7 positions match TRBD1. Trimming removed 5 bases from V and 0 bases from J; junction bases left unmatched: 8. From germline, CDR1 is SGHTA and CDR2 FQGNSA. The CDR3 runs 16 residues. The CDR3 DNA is TGTGCCAGCAGCATAGACAGGGCTTCTAGCACAGATACGCAGTATTTT. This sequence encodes CASSIDRASSTDTQYF.

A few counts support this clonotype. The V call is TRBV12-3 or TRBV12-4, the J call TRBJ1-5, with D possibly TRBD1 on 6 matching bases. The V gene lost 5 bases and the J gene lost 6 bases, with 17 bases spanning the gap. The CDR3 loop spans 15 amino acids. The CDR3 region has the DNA TGTGCCAGCAGTATCGCGGGGGTGACAGGTCAGCCCCAGCATTTT. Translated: CASSIAGVTGQPQHF.

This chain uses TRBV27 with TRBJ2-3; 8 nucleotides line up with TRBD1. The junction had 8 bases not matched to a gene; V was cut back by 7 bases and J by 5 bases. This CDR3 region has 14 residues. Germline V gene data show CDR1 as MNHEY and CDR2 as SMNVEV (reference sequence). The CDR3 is CASKPGGRGDTQYF. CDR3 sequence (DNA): TGTGCCAGCAAACCAGGGGGCCGGGGAGATACGCAGTATTTT.

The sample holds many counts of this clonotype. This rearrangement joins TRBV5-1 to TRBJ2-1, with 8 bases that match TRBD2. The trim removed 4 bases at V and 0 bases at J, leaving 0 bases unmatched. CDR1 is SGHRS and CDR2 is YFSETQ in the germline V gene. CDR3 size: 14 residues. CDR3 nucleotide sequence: TGCGCCAGCAGCGCGGGGGGCTCCTACAATGAGCAGTTCTTC. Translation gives CASSAGGSYNEQFF.

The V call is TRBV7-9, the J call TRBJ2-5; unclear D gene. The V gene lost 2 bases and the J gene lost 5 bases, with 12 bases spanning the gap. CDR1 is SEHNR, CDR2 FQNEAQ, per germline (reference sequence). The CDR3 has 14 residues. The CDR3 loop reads CASSLPGVGETQYF. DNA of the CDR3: TGTGCCAGCAGCTTACCCGGCGTGGGCGAGACCCAGTACTTC.

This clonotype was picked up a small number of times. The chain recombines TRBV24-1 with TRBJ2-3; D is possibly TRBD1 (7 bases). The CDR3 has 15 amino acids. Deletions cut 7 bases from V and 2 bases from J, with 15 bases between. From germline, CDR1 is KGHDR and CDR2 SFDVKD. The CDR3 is CATRRGDSYTDTQYF. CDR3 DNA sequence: TGTGCCACCAGGAGGGGGGACAGCTACACAGATACGCAGTATTTT.